A selection of T cell receptor beta chains follows, all from one sample in a study of T cell responses to AZD1222 COVID-19 vaccine. Using immunoSEQ multiplex PCR, the repertoire was profiled, and TCRdb retains in-frame clones only, with some absent. In the table there are about 130,000 clones, 80% to 95% of which are singletons. This sample comprised peripheral blood, obtained 28 days after the second AZD1222 dose. These receptors all come from an adult who received the AZD1222 COVID-19 vaccine. Both conserved end residues are part of each CDR3. D genes are given only for firm matches. Only some rows state a clone size, as once, few, many or a class for expanded clones.

J	V	size	D	CDR3	DNA
TRBJ2-1	TRBV12-3/TRBV12-4	-	TRBD2	CASSLGLAGEQFF	TGTGCCAGCAGTTTAGGACTAGCAGGTGAGCAGTTCTTC
TRBJ2-7	TRBV5-6	-	-	CASSLGNYEQYF	TGTGCCAGCAGCTTGGGGAACTACGAGCAGTACTTC
TRBJ2-1	TRBV11-1	-	TRBD2	CASSRSGSSFF	TGTGCCAGCAGTCGTAGCGGGAGTAGCTTCTTC
TRBJ2-5	TRBV7-2	-	-	CASSLGGSGSQETQYF	TGTGCCAGCAGCTTAGGAGGGTCCGGTTCCCAAGAGACCCAGTACTTC
TRBJ2-7	TRBV7-9	-	-	CASSLASGTSTKQYF	TGTGCCAGCAGCTTAGCATCAGGGACCAGTACGAAGCAGTACTTC
TRBJ2-2	TRBV5-4	-	-	CASSFDSGELFF	TGTGCCAGCAGCTTCGATTCCGGGGAGCTGTTTTTT
TRBJ1-4	TRBV24-1	-	TRBD1	CATSDPRQGPNEKLFF	TGTGCCACCAGTGACCCCCGACAGGGACCAAATGAAAAACTGTTTTTT
TRBJ1-4	TRBV5-6	-	-	CASSLGQRWEKLFF	TGTGCCAGCAGCCTAGGACAGAGGTGGGAAAAACTGTTTTTT
TRBJ1-4	TRBV12-3/TRBV12-4	-	-	CASSSLGTLFF	TGTGCCAGCAGTTCCCTCGGGACACTGTTTTTT
TRBJ1-6	TRBV11-2	-	-	CASSPLRGGTHSPLHF	TGTGCCAGCAGCCCACTCAGGGGAGGGACACATTCACCCCTCCACTTT
TRBJ1-1	TRBV11-3	-	TRBD1	CASSSTDRGRNTEAFF	TGTGCCAGCAGCTCAACGGACAGGGGCAGGAACACTGAAGCTTTCTTT
TRBJ1-2	TRBV7-9	-	-	CASSLDFGGGYTF	TGTGCCAGCAGCTTAGATTTCGGGGGTGGCTACACCTTC
TRBJ1-2	TRBV30	-	-	CAWSLESPTGYTF	TGTGCCTGGAGTCTAGAGTCCCCAACGGGCTACACCTTC
TRBJ2-5	TRBV29-1	-	-	CSAALTGQETQYF	TGCAGCGCTGCTTTGACAGGTCAAGAGACCCAGTACTTC
TRBJ2-1	TRBV30	-	-	CAWSGLGIGDEQFF	TGTGCCTGGAGTGGGCTCGGTATTGGAGATGAGCAGTTCTTC
TRBJ2-3	TRBV1	once	-	CTSSQREREGQDTQYF	TGCACCAGCAGCCAAAGGGAGCGGGAGGGCCAAGATACGCAGTATTTT
TRBJ2-2	TRBV7-9	once	TRBD2	CASSTGTSGKVGELFF	TGTGCCAGCAGCACCGGGACTAGCGGGAAGGTCGGGGAGCTGTTTTTT
TRBJ2-2	TRBV29-1	-	TRBD1	CSVKKQGAPGGELFF	TGCAGCGTAAAAAAACAGGGGGCGCCTGGCGGGGAGCTGTTTTTT
TRBJ2-7	TRBV7-6	-	-	CASSSLLGREQYF	TGTGCCAGCAGCTCCCTTTTGGGCAGAGAGCAGTACTTC
TRBJ2-1	TRBV3-1/TRBV3-2	-	TRBD1	CASSPARGRVSEQFF	TGTGCCAGCAGCCCCGCCAGGGGGCGCGTAAGTGAGCAGTTCTTC
TRBJ1-2	TRBV14	-	-	CASSQQGGGYTF	TGTGCCAGCAGCCAACAGGGCGGTGGCTACACCTTC
TRBJ1-2	TRBV6-5	once	TRBD1	CASSYSGTGEGYTF	TGTGCCAGCAGTTACTCGGGGACAGGGGAAGGCTACACCTTC
TRBJ1-4	TRBV11-2	-	TRBD1	CASSLGPGTGPLGELFF	TGTGCCAGCAGCTTAGGTCCCGGGACAGGACCCCTTGGGGAACTGTTTTTT
TRBJ1-2	TRBV30	-	-	CAWTNGGRGYTF	TGTGCCTGGACTAACGGGGGGAGAGGCTACACCTTC
TRBJ2-1	TRBV5-5	-	-	CASSFGAGAIEQFF	TGTGCCAGCAGCTTTGGGGCGGGGGCGATTGAGCAGTTCTTC
TRBJ2-2	TRBV19	-	TRBD1	CASSMTGSTGELFF	TGTGCCAGTAGTATGACAGGGAGTACCGGGGAGCTGTTTTTT
TRBJ2-5	TRBV30	-	-	CAWDRIQETQYF	TGTGCCTGGGACAGAATCCAAGAGACCCAGTACTTC
TRBJ2-1	TRBV6-4	-	-	CASSLTGSSYNEQFF	TGTGCCAGCAGCTTAACAGGGAGCTCCTACAATGAGCAGTTCTTC
TRBJ1-3	TRBV9	-	-	CASSGGGNGNTIYF	TGTGCCAGCAGCGGCGGGGGAAATGGAAACACCATATATTTT
TRBJ2-2	TRBV6-5	once	-	CASSYMGLTGELFF	TGTGCCAGCAGTTACATGGGGCTCACCGGGGAGCTGTTTTTT
TRBJ2-6	TRBV27	-	TRBD1	CASSLQGAAGANVLTF	TGTGCCAGCAGTCTACAGGGGGCGGCGGGGGCCAACGTCCTGACTTTC